This T cell receptor beta chain was captured in a study of cytomegalovirus exposure and HLA in healthy donors. Trimming took 3 bases from V and 1 from J, leaving 10 bases between them. The CDR3 runs 15 residues. Germline CDR1 and CDR2: WSHSY and SAAADI. Concerning this clone: Its antigen is unknown.

Whole-study results and caveats: Reports indicate that TCR beta sequences accurately predicted the HLA-A and HLA-B alleles of most subjects.

The PCR was carried out with 60 Vbeta primers and 13 Jbeta primers. Assay: immunoSEQ multiplex PCR; the TCRdb copy retains only in-frame clones and omits some. The table records under 200,000 clones, 77% of them present only once. V usage is TRBV10-2 and J usage is TRBJ1-5, with D unresolved. The source material was PBMCs. The sequence was obtained from a female donor in good health and CMV-seronegative. CDR3 sequence: CASSESGYSNQPQHF. CDR3 sequence (DNA): TGCGCCAGCAGTGAATCGGGGTACAGCAATCAGCCCCAGCATTTT.